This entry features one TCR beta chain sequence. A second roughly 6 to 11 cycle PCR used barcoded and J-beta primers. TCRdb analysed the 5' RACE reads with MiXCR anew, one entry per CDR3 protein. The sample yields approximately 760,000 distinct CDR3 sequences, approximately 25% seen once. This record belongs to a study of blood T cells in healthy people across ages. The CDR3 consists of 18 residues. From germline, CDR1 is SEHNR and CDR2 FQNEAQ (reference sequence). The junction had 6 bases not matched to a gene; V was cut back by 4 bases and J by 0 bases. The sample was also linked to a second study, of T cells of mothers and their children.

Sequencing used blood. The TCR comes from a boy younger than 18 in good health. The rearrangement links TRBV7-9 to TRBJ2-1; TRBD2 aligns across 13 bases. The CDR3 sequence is CASSSGLAGVSSYNEQFF. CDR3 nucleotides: TGTGCCAGCAGCTCTGGACTAGCGGGGGTAAGCTCCTACAATGAGCAGTTCTTC.